This TCR beta chain appears in the sequencing data of a study of blood T cell repertoires in COVID-19. This CDR3 spans 14 amino acids. Germline lookup yields CDR1 LNHDA and CDR2 SQIVND (reference sequence). Trimming pared 2 bases from V and 3 bases from J, leaving 10 bases between. Libraries were prepared by immunoSEQ multiplex PCR; TCRdb keeps only in-frame clonotypes and omits some of them. The table records about 220,000 clones, less than 90% of them present only once. The chain uses TRBV19 and TRBJ1-2; D may be TRBD1 (5 bases). The receptor was isolated from a woman in her sixties or seventies who had recovered from COVID-19. The source material was peripheral blood. This CDR3 reads CASSIWGRDYGYTF. The CDR3 DNA follows: TGTGCCAGTAGTATATGGGGCAGGGACTATGGCTACACCTTC.